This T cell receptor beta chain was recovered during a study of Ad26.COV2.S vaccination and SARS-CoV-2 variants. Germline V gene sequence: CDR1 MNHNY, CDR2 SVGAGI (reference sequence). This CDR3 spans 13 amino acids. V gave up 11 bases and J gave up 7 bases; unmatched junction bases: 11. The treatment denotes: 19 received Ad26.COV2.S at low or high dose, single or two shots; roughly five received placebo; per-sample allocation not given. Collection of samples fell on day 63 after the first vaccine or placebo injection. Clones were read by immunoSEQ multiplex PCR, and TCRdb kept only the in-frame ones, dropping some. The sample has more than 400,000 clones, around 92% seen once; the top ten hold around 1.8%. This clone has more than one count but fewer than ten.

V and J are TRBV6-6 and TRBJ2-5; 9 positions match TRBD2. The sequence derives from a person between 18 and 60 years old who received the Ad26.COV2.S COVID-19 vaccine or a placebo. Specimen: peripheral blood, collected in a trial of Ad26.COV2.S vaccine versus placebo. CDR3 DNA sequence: TGTGCCCTAAGCGGGGGGCCCTGGTGGACCCAGTACTTC. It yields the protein CALSGGPWWTQYF.